The 17 T cell receptor beta chains given below trace back to one sample, sequenced in a study of blood T cell repertoires in COVID-19. Profiled with immunoSEQ multiplex PCR; TCRdb holds only in-frame clones, not every one. The sample carries about 150,000 clones, more than 70% recorded once. The sample was peripheral blood. The origin of the receptors is a woman over 75 with active or convalescent COVID-19.

The rearrangement links TRBV28 to TRBJ1-2; 8 bases are a match to TRBD1. CDR1 is MDHEN, CDR2 SYDVKM, per germline. The CDR3 length is 13 residues. V gave up 3 bases and J gave up 8 bases; unmatched junction bases: 5. The chain's CDR3 is CASSFSDRGGYTF. CDR3 in DNA: TGTGCCAGCAGTTTCTCCGACAGGGGCGGCTACACCTTC.

The rearrangement links TRBV5-1 to TRBJ2-1; TRBD2 is a possible D gene (6 bases). The CDR3 is 14 residues long. Germline V gene sequence: CDR1 SGHRS, CDR2 YFSETQ. The V gene lost 1 base and the J gene lost 6 bases, with 11 bases spanning the gap. The CDR3: CASSLQDGGNEQFF. The CDR3 nucleotides are TGCGCCAGCAGCTTGCAGGACGGGGGCAATGAGCAGTTCTTC.

The chain uses TRBV9 and TRBJ1-4; D uncertain. V was cut by 3 bases and J by 2 bases, with 8 bases left in between. CDR1 and CDR2 from the germline V gene are SGDLS and YYNGEE. This CDR3 has 14 residues. The CDR3 sequence: CASSAFPTNEKLFF. The CDR3 coding sequence is TGTGCCAGCAGCGCCTTCCCCACTAATGAAAAACTGTTTTTT.

The chain recombines TRBV6-5 with TRBJ2-2; 7 nucleotides match TRBD1. The CDR3 covers 13 residues. The trim removed 9 bases at V and 4 bases at J, leaving 5 bases unmatched. Germline CDR1 reads MNHEY; CDR2 reads SVGAGI. Here the CDR3 reads CASATGTTGELFF. As DNA, the CDR3 is TGTGCCAGTGCGACAGGGACCACCGGGGAGCTGTTTTTT.

The chain uses TRBV9 and TRBJ2-1; D is undetermined. The CDR3 extends over 13 amino acids. V lost 4 bases to trimming and J lost 3 bases, with 8 bases between them. Germline assignment: CDR1 SGDLS and CDR2 YYNGEE. The CDR3 reads CASSISVYNEQFF. CDR3 in DNA: TGTGCCAGCAGCATTTCCGTCTACAATGAGCAGTTCTTC.

The chain combines TRBV2 with TRBJ2-7; 13 bases are a match to TRBD2. Germline lookup yields CDR1 SNHLY and CDR2 FYNNEI. After removal of 7 bases from V and 2 bases from J, the junction contained 5 bases not matched to a gene. This CDR3 spans 15 amino acids. CDR3 sequence (DNA): TGTGCCAGCACCGTCGGACTAGCGGGAGCCTACGAGCAGTACTTC. Encoded protein: CASTVGLAGAYEQYF.

The chain's CDR3 is CSASGGSETQYF. Here the CDR3 DNA reads TGCAGTGCTAGTGGCGGGAGTGAGACCCAGTACTTC. V usage is TRBV20-1 and J usage is TRBJ2-5; 7 bases are shared with TRBD2. Trimming removed 3 bases from V and 5 bases from J; junction bases left unmatched: 3. This CDR3 has 12 residues. Germline lookup yields CDR1 DFQATT and CDR2 SNEGSKA (reference sequence).

The chain combines TRBV5-1 with TRBJ2-3; D is unresolved. The CDR3 covers 11 residues. V gave up 7 bases and J gave up 4 bases, with 7 bases separating them. CDR1 is SGHRS and CDR2 is YFSETQ in the germline V gene. CDR3 sequence (DNA): TGCGCCAGCTCTGACTCAGATACGCAGTATTTT. Protein: CASSDSDTQYF. Full variable domain (remainder filled in from reference TRBV5-1 and TRBJ2-3): KAGVTQTPRYLIKTRGQQVTLSCSPISGHRSVSWYQQTPGQGLQFLFEYFSETQRNKGNFPGRFSGRQFSNSRSEMNVSTLELGDSALYLCASSDSDTQYFGPGTRLTVL.

The rearrangement joins TRBV2 to TRBJ1-4; 8 positions agree with TRBD1. The trim removed 4 bases at V and 6 bases at J, leaving 10 bases unmatched. The length of the CDR3 is 16 residues. The germline V gene encodes CDR1 SNHLY and CDR2 FYNNEI. The DNA of the CDR3 is TGTGCCAGCAGTGGCGGAGTCGGACAGGGTGATGAAAAACTGTTTTTT. Protein product: CASSGGVGQGDEKLFF.

The genes are TRBV10-3 and TRBJ1-1; 7 bases match TRBD1. Germline V gene sequence: CDR1 ENHRY, CDR2 SYGVKD. The CDR3 runs to 12 residues. The V gene end was trimmed by 7 bases and the J gene end by 5 bases; junction bases not matched to a gene: 4. Here the CDR3 DNA reads TGTGCCATCACCGCAGGGGGGACTGAAGCTTTCTTT. It yields the protein CAITAGGTEAFF.

This chain links TRBV6-5 with TRBJ1-2; 8 positions agree with TRBD1. CDR3 size: 13 residues. J was trimmed by 8 bases and V by 6 bases; bases with no gene match: 8. Germline CDR1 is MNHEY and CDR2 is SVGAGI. CDR3 region: CASRGRGLQGYTF. Written as DNA, the CDR3 is TGTGCCAGCAGAGGCAGGGGGCTTCAAGGCTACACCTTC.

The rearrangement links TRBV19 to TRBJ2-2; 9 bases line up with TRBD2. The CDR3 contains 15 residues. Looked up from germline, CDR1 is LNHDA and CDR2 is SQIVND (reference sequence). V shed 11 bases, J shed 5 bases, and the junction held 12 bases outside the gene matches. CDR3 in DNA: TGTGCCTCAAATGCTGGCGGGAGGGCAACCGGGGAGCTGTTTTTT. Its translation is CASNAGGRATGELFF.

This chain uses TRBV24-1 with TRBJ2-1; the match to TRBD2 covers 7 bases. This CDR3 is 16 amino acids long. V was clipped by 5 bases and J by 6 bases; unmatched bases: 12. Germline lookup yields CDR1 KGHDR and CDR2 SFDVKD. As DNA, the CDR3 is TGTGCCACCAGTGTTAGGTCCCCCGGGACTATCAATGAGCAGTTCTTC. Its protein is CATSVRSPGTINEQFF.

The sample holds a few counts of this clone. The V gene is TRBV7-6, the J gene TRBJ1-2; 12 bases align to TRBD1. There are 15 residues in the CDR3. The V and J ends lost 5 bases and 5 bases, in that order; junction bases with no gene match: 6. Per the germline V gene, CDR1 is SGHVS and CDR2 is FNYEAQ. CDR3 region: CASSPWDRGLYGYTF. CDR3 nucleotides: TGTGCCAGCAGCCCATGGGACAGGGGGCTGTATGGCTACACCTTC.

The chain employs TRBV6-5 and TRBJ1-2; TRBD1 agrees at 7 bases. Per germline, CDR1 MNHEY and CDR2 SVGAGI. The CDR3 contains 13 residues. V trimming: 6 bases; J trimming: 3 bases; junction bases outside the gene matches: 4. The CDR3 reads CASRLDRDYGYTF. In DNA form, the CDR3 reads TGTGCCAGCAGACTAGACAGGGACTATGGCTACACCTTC.

The chain carries TRBV7-3 and TRBJ2-1; 7 positions match TRBD2. This CDR3 contains 15 residues. CDR1 is SGHTA, CDR2 FQGTGA, per germline. V shed 0 bases and J 5 bases; nucleotides not matched to a gene: 4. The CDR3 here is CASSLTSLANNEQFF. The CDR3 DNA reads TGTGCCAGCAGCTTAACCTCACTAGCGAACAATGAGCAGTTCTTC.

The V gene is TRBV10-1, the J gene TRBJ2-7; 9 bases are shared with TRBD2. Germline V lookup: CDR1 WNHNN, CDR2 SYGVQD (reference sequence). Unmatched junction bases numbered 3, after V lost 7 bases and J lost 2 bases. The CDR3 has 13 residues. The CDR3 DNA follows: TGCGCCAGCAAGGCTAGCGGGACCTACGAGCAGTACTTC. This codes for CASKASGTYEQYF.